Given below is one TCR beta chain in context. The V gene lost 0 bases and the J gene lost 4 bases, with 4 bases spanning the gap. Germline V gene lookup returns CDR1 MNHEY and CDR2 SMNVEV (reference sequence). The CDR3 has 13 residues. This sample was included in a study of blood T cell repertoires in COVID-19. About the research overall: Acute and convalescent COVID-19 samples came from the United States, Italy and Spain.

TCRdb's copy holds only in-frame clones and misses some; the assay was immunoSEQ multiplex PCR. The sample records about 230,000 clones, over 70% being singletons. This TCR came from a man aged 40-50 years with acute or convalescent COVID-19. This chain connects TRBV27 to TRBJ1-3; D gene unclear. Sequencing input: peripheral blood. The CDR3 sequence is CASSLSQGNTIYF. CDR3 in DNA: TGTGCCAGCAGTTTATCACAGGGAAACACCATATATTTT.